This T cell receptor (beta chain) was sequenced in a study of T cells after yellow fever vaccination. Turning to the study itself: The SMART-Seq v4 Ultra Low Input method served to prepare the low-cell-number fractions.

Universal primer sites and UMIs were introduced during 5'RACE template-switching synthesis of TCR cDNA. TCRdb itself ran the 5' RACE reads through MiXCR, one entry per CDR3 protein. The sample includes some 600,000 distinct CDR3 sequences, about 12% of them seen just once. A note on this clonotype: Its target is not known.

Study-wide results and caveats: The study re-detected most primary-vaccination clones after the booster (roughly 96% CD4, just over 85% CD8). FACS-sorted repertoires might harbor abundant contaminating clonotypes from the bulk population.

Trimming left V 5 bases short and J 2 bases short, with 12 bases between. The CDR3 sequence is 15 residues long. CDR1 is SNHLY, CDR2 FYNNEI, per germline. The sequence was collected from a man younger than 40 who received the YFV17D yellow fever vaccine. The chain recombines TRBV2 with TRBJ1-4; D is ambiguous. Sequenced here: PBMCs, sampled on the day of the yellow fever booster vaccination. DNA of the CDR3: TGTGCCAGCAGTATCTGGGGTCGGACTAATGAAAAACTGTTTTTT. Translating gives CASSIWGRTNEKLFF.